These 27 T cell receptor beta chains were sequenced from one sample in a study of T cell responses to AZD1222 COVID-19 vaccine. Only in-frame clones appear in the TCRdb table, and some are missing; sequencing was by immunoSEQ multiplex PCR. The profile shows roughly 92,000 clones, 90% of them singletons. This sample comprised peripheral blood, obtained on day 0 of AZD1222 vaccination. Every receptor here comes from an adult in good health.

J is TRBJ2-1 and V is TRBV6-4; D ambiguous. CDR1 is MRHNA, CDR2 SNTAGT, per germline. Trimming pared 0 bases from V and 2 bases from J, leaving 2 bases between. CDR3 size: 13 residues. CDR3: CASSDSTYNEQFF. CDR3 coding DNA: TGTGCCAGCAGTGACTCAACCTACAATGAGCAGTTCTTC.

The CDR3 DNA sequence: TGTGCCAGCAGTGAAGTTGGCTCCTATAATTCACCCCTCCACTTT. Protein: CASSEVGSYNSPLHF. This chain connects TRBV6-1 to TRBJ1-6; D is uncertain. The CDR3 consists of 15 residues. Looked up from germline, CDR1 is MNHNS and CDR2 is SASEGT. The V end was cut by 1 base, the J end by 0 bases, with 4 bases between.

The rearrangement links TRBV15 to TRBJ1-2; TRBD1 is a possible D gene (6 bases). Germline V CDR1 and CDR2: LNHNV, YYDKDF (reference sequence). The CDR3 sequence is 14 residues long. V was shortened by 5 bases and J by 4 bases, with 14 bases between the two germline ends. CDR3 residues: CATSFQQGLYGYTF. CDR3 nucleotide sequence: TGTGCCACCAGCTTTCAACAGGGTCTCTATGGCTACACCTTC. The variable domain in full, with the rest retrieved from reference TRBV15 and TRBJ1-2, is DAMVIQNPRYQVTQFGKPVTLSCSQTLNHNVMYWYQQKSSQAPKLLFHYYDKDFNNEADTPDNFQSRRPNTSFCFLDIRSPGLGDTAMYLCATSFQQGLYGYTFGSGTRLTVV.

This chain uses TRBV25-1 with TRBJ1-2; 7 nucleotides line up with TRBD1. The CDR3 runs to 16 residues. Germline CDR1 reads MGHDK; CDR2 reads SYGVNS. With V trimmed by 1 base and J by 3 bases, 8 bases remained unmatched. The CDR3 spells CASSEWRTGRDYGYTF. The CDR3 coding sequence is TGTGCCAGCAGTGAATGGAGGACAGGCCGGGACTATGGCTACACCTTC.

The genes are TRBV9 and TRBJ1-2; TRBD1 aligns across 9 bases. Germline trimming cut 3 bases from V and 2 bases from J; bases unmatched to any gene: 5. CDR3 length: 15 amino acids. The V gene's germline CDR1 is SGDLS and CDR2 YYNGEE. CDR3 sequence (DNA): TGTGCCAGCAGCGGGGGGGACAGGGCAAACTATGGCTACACCTTC. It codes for CASSGGDRANYGYTF.

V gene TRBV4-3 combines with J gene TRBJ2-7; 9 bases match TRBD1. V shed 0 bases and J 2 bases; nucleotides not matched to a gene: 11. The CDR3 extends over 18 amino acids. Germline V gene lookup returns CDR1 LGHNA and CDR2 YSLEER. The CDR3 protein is CASSQDLMGTGYTYEQYF. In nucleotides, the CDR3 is TGCGCCAGCAGCCAAGATCTCATGGGGACAGGGTATACCTACGAGCAGTACTTC.

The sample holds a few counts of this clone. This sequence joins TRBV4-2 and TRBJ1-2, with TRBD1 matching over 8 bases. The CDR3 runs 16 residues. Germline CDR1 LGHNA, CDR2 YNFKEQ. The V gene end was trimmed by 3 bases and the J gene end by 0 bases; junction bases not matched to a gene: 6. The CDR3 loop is CASSHPTGGTNYGYTF. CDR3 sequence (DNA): TGTGCCAGCAGCCATCCTACAGGGGGGACTAACTATGGCTACACCTTC.

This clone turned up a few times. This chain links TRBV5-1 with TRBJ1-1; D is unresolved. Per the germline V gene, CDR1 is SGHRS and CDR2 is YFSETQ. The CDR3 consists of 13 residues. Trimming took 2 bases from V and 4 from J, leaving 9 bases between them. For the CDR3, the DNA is TGCGCCAGCAGCTTCGAGGGTACCACTGAAGCTTTCTTT. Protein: CASSFEGTTEAFF.

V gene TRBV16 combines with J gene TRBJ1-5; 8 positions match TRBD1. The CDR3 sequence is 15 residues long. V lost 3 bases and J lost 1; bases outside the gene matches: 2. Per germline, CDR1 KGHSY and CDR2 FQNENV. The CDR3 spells CASSHYRGSNQPQHF. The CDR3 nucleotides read TGTGCCAGCAGCCACTACAGGGGGAGCAATCAGCCCCAGCATTTT.

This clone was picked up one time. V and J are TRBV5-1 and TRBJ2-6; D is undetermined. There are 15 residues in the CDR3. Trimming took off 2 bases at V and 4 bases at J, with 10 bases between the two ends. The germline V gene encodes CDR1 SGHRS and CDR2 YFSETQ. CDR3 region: CASSFRVSGANVLTF. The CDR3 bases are TGCGCCAGCAGCTTTAGGGTGAGCGGGGCCAACGTCCTGACTTTC.

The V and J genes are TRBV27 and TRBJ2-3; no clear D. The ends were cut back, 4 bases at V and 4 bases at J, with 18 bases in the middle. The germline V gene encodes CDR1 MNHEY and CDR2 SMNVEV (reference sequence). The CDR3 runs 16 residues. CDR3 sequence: CASSSFNSIGADTQYF. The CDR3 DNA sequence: TGTGCCAGCAGTTCCTTTAACTCCATTGGGGCAGATACGCAGTATTTT.

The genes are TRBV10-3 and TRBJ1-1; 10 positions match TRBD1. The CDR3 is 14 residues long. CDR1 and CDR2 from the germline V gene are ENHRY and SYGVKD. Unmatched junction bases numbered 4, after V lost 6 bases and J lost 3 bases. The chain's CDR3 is CAIRKGTGDTEAFF. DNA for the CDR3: TGTGCCATCAGAAAAGGGACAGGGGACACTGAAGCTTTCTTT.

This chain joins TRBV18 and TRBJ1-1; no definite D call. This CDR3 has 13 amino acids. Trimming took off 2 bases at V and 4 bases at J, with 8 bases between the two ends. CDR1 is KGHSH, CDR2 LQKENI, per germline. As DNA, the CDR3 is TGTGCCAGCTCACCAACGAGGGCCACTGAAGCTTTCTTT. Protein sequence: CASSPTRATEAFF.

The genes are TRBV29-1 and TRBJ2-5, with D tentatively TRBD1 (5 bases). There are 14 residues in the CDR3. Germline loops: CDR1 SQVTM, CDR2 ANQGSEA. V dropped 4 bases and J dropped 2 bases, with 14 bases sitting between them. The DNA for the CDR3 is TGCAGCGTTGCGGCTTGGGGCGTGCAAGAGACCCAGTACTTC. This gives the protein CSVAAWGVQETQYF.

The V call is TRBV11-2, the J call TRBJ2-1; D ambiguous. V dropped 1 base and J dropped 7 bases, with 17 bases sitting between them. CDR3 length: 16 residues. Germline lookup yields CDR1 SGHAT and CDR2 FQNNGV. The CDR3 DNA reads TGTGCCAGCAGCTTAGCCGCAACGGCTTTTGAGAATGAGCAGTTCTTC. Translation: CASSLAATAFENEQFF.

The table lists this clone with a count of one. The CDR3 DNA is TGTGCCAGCAGCGTTTCTGGAGTCGGGGCCAACGTCCTGACTTTC. This gives the protein CASSVSGVGANVLTF. V and J are TRBV9 and TRBJ2-6; D is ambiguous. This CDR3 has 15 residues. Germline assignment: CDR1 SGDLS and CDR2 YYNGEE. V was shortened by 2 bases and J by 4 bases, with 10 bases between the two germline ends. The variable domain in full, with the rest retrieved from reference TRBV9 and TRBJ2-6, is DSGVTQTPKHLITATGQRVTLRCSPRSGDLSVYWYQQSLDQGLQFLIQYYNGEERAKGNILERFSAQQFPDLHSELNLSSLELGDSALYFCASSVSGVGANVLTFGAGSRLTVL.

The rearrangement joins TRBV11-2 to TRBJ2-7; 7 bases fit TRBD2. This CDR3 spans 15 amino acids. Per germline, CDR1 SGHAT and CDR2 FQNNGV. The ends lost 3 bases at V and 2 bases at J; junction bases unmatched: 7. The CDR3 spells CASSLGRGGAYEQYF. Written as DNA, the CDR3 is TGTGCCAGCAGCTTGGGTCGCGGGGGAGCCTACGAGCAGTACTTC.

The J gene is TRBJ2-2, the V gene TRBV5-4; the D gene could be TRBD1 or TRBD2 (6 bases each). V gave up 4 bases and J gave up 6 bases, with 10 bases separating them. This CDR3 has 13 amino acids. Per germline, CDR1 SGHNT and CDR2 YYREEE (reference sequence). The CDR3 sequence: CASSTGASGELFF. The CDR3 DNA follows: TGTGCCAGCAGCACGGGGGCTTCCGGGGAGCTGTTTTTT.

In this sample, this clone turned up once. CDR3 region: CASSSKAGGNFSGNTIYF. CDR3 DNA sequence: TGTGCCAGCAGCTCAAAGGCGGGGGGCAATTTCTCTGGAAACACCATATATTTT. The rearrangement uses TRBV5-4 and TRBJ1-3, with D perhaps matching TRBD1 (6 bases). Germline values: CDR1 SGHNT, CDR2 YYREEE (reference sequence). This CDR3 region has 18 residues. Trimming pared 3 bases from V and 0 bases from J, leaving 19 bases between.

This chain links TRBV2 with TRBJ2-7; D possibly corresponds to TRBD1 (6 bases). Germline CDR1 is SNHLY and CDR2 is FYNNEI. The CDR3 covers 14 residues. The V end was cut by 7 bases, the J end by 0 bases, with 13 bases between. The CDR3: CASNPGHSSYEQYF. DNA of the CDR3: TGTGCCAGCAACCCGGGACATAGCTCCTACGAGCAGTACTTC.

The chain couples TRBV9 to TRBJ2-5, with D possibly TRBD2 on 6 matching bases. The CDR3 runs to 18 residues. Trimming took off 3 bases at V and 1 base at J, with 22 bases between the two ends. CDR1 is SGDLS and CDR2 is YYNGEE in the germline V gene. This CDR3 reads CASSGGDLGGNPQETQYF. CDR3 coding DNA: TGTGCCAGCAGCGGTGGGGATTTGGGAGGTAATCCCCAAGAGACCCAGTACTTC.

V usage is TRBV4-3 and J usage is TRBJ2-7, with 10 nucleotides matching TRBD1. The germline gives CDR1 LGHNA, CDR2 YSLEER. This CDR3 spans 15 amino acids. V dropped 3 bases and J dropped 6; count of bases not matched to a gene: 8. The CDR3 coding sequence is TGCGCCAGCAGCCATTCCGGGACAGGGGCCCCCGAGCAGTACTTC. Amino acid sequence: CASSHSGTGAPEQYF.

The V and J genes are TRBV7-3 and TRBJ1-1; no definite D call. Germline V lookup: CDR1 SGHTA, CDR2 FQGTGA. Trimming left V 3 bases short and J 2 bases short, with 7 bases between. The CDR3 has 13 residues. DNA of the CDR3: TGTGCCAGCAGCTTGTTGTATAACACTGAAGCTTTCTTT. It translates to CASSLLYNTEAFF.

Here the CDR3 reads CASSSNIQYF. The CDR3 DNA reads TGTGCCAGCAGTTCAAACATTCAGTACTTC. The chain joins TRBV11-2 to TRBJ2-4; D ambiguous. V was clipped by 6 bases and J by 6 bases, with 3 bases between them. The V gene's germline CDR1 is SGHAT and CDR2 FQNNGV. The CDR3 has 10 amino acids.

The CDR3 region has the DNA TGTGCCAGCAGCTCCTCCGGGACAGGGGGCCTGGCCGGGGAGCTGTTTTTT. It translates to CASSSSGTGGLAGELFF. V is TRBV5-4 and J is TRBJ2-2; TRBD1 aligns across 12 bases. CDR1 is SGHNT and CDR2 is YYREEE in the germline V gene (reference sequence). J gave up 6 bases and V 3 bases, and 9 bases lay outside the gene matches. The CDR3 extends over 17 amino acids.

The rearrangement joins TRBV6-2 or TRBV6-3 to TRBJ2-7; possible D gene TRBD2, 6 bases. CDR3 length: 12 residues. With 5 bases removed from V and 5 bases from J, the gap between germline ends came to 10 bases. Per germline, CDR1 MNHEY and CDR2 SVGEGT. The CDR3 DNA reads TGTGCCAGCAGTGAGGGGAGGCACGAGCAGTACTTC. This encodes CASSEGRHEQYF.

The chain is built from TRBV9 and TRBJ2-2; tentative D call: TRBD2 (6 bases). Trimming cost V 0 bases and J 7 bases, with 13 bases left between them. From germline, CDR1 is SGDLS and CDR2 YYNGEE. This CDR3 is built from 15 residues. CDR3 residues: CASSVGGGRSGELFF. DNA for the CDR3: TGTGCCAGCAGCGTAGGGGGAGGACGTAGCGGGGAGCTGTTTTTT.